This T cell receptor beta chain derives from a study of cytomegalovirus exposure and HLA in healthy donors (dated by TCRdb to about 2017). About the investigation overall: According to an earlier analysis of around 600 of the donors, about 190 million T cells yielded 95 million to 140 million unique TCR beta sequences and roughly 280 Gb of sequence data. Because of strong linkage in the cohort, four or five DR-DQ haplotypes were treated as single units for association and clustering. In addition to the first cohort of 666 subjects, a separate validation cohort of under 150 different subjects was used. The number of typed donors differed by locus: 629-630 for A, B, C, DRB1 and DQB1; some 500 for DQA1; some 590 for DPA1; and some 470 for DPB1. A later genetic analysis used genome-wide SNP genotypes for about 60% of the roughly 700 donors, treating that subset as a discovery cohort. To predict cytomegalovirus infection status, the study brought together high-throughput TCR immunosequencing, statistical association of individual TCRs with disease status, and machine learning. The study profiled the T cell repertoires of hundreds of subjects by immunosequencing and related them to cytomegalovirus serostatus. An earlier analysis of around 580 of the donors used high-throughput TCR beta sequencing to judge whether each TCR beta V gene segment behaved as functional or pseudogenic. Every discovery cohort repertoire had been produced on one sequencing platform. In the later analysis, no new phenotypic data were used to find candidate immune exposures; instead, reliance was placed on TCR beta sequences and their occurrence across donors. An early release that covered fewer than 750 HLA-typed donors contained approximately 300 gigabases of sequencing data and 85 million to 100 million unique TCR sequences. Among 350 to 400 genotyped donors of the cohort, an average of about 240,000 unique TCR beta nucleotide sequences were sequenced per donor, around 20% of them non-productive. Donor age, sex, ethnicity and CMV serostatus were compiled alongside the repertoire data. The study was designed to test whether signatures of past pathogen exposure could be identified by cataloging public T cell receptors. In a later analysis, previously published TCR beta repertoires from 666 donors were re-analyzed and high-resolution HLA genotyping was added so that TCR occurrence patterns could be studied. Of the roughly 390 genotyped donors, 75% to 85% were placed in the genetic ancestry cluster associated with self-reported Caucasian donors. HLA typing included class I and class II loci at four-digit resolution. Study-wide findings and limitations: Correlated functional status among segregating V segments might be attributable to linkage disequilibrium, but an unknown experimental factor could not be ruled out. Because HLA typing was missing for some donors at each locus, association tests included only the typed subset. A further reported finding was that TCR beta sequences accurately predicted the HLA-A and HLA-B alleles for most subjects in the first cohort. In an earlier analysis of 587 of the donors, most TCR beta V segments appeared in productive rearrangements about 87% or about 30% of the time, broadly matching IMGT annotations. Most TCR sequences were observed very rarely across donors, whereas some public TCRs were present in many individuals. The classifier was reported to diagnose cytomegalovirus status with high specificity and sensitivity in both the original cohort and the validation cohort. In a later analysis, TCR association rates were found to vary across HLA loci, with the most associated TCRs seen for DRB1 alleles and the fewest for HLA-C alleles. According to a later analysis, most CMV-associated TCR beta chains appeared to be HLA-restricted, and the HLA associations seemed to be driven largely by CMV exposure. The sequencing pipeline was judged likely to have produced a cluster of highly shared sequence variants as a technical artifact. For the cohort, immune exposure information was limited to CMV serostatus. Compared with the 666-donor mean, donors in an Asian-associated ancestry cluster had fewer N-insertions in productive TCRs, according to a later genetic analysis. The authors suggested that the approach could potentially be generalized to other disease states and immunological phenotypes. Seventeen rarely observed V segments, including chromosome 9 orphons, were excluded from the earlier analysis of some 590 of the donors because counts were too low. Assigning TCR associations to individual alleles was difficult when HLA alleles, especially DR and DQ, strongly co-occurred. V-gene and J-gene trimming of TCR beta chains was associated with a missense DCLRE1C variant in a later genetic analysis, and the association was replicated in an independent cohort. Roughly uniform sequencing depth across donors was assumed in presence/absence analyses, although this assumption may not hold. The study listed 150 to 200 TCR beta chains as associated with cytomegalovirus. Some IMGT-functional V segments, including TRBV6-2 and TRBV6-3, could not be distinguished by the 87-base-pair reads and were therefore excluded. A few of the identified cytomegalovirus-associated TCR beta chains were confirmed in vitro to be specific for cytomegalovirus antigens. A later analysis found that HLA-associated TCR beta chains were more clonally expanded and had lower generation probabilities than equally common non-associated chains. Specific HLA alleles were associated with 15,000 to 20,000 TCR beta sequences at a false discovery rate of 0.05 in a later analysis. In this cohort, only TCR beta chains were sequenced, and detectable features were limited by the absence of alpha or paired-chain data. A later analysis reported that several top co-occurrence clusters appeared linked to parvovirus B19, influenza, CMV and Epstein-Barr virus.

On this clone itself: There is no known antigen for this receptor. No clone much larger than this one lies a single base away; base qualities are absent.

Receptors were amplified or captured by the immunoSEQ multiplex PCR assay. For the multiplex PCR, a mixture combining 60 forward primers for TCR Vbeta segments and 13 reverse primers for TCR Jbeta segments was used. Amplification of the CDR3 region of rearranged TCR beta genes was performed with a multiplex PCR assay on genomic DNA. The amplified TCR beta libraries were sequenced on the Illumina HiSeq System as 87-base-pair reads. Per the source publication's procedure: A later analysis tallied around 80 million unique TCR beta chains across the 666 repertoires, and around 10 million of those chains were shared by two or more donors. Raw reads were error-corrected and collapsed into unique sequences with a nearest-neighbor algorithm that merged closely related sequences to remove PCR and sequencing errors. V, D and J gene segments were assigned by aligning CDR3 sequences to IMGT reference sequences. For a sequence to be retained, a match of at least six nucleotides was required to both a V gene segment and a J gene segment. A rearrangement was called productive if the CDR3 had no stop codons and remained in frame with V and J, and every other rearrangement was called non-productive. CDR3 was defined according to IMGT convention as the region running from the second conserved V-encoded cysteine to the conserved J-encoded phenylalanine. In an earlier analysis of some 550 of the donors, sequences lacking an unambiguous match to a single V gene segment were excluded. An earlier analysis of 587 of the donors called V segments functional above 56.7% productive rearrangements and segregating when the between-donor standard deviation exceeded 5%. A statistical classification framework was developed to diagnose cytomegalovirus status using the catalog of TCR beta chain sequences. V and J gene assignment, in a later analysis, came from comparing TCR nucleotide sequences with IMGT/GENE-DB human TR gene sequences. In a later analysis, CDR3 sequences and most-parsimonious VDJ recombination scenarios were assigned using the TCRdist pipeline. In a later analysis, each TCR beta chain was defined by its CDR3 amino acid sequence together with its V-gene family, and reads lacking a unique V-gene family were excluded. A later analysis removed 450 to 600 highly shared, low-generation-probability nucleotide sequences to deal with suspected cross-contamination and a sequencing artifact. In a later analysis, a clonal expansion index was calculated for each public chain from normalized within-repertoire ranks of inferred template counts. In a later analysis, generation probabilities were computed with a VDJ recombination model fitted to out-of-frame rearrangements, and the resulting probabilities were checked against IGoR. Hypergeometric tests were used in a later analysis to score TCR-TCR, TCR-HLA and TCR-CMV co-occurrence, with a repertoire-size bias correction applied to the TCR pairs. False discovery rates were estimated in a later analysis by permuting HLA or CMV assignments 20 times. In a later analysis, co-occurring TCRs were grouped using DBSCAN, with TCRdist sequence similarity added in when clustering inside HLA-allele-positive subsets. Co-occurrence clustering excluded repertoires with fewer than 30,000 or more than 120,000 public chains, plus five with anomalous nucleotide sharing. The table was pulled from immuneACCESS by TCRdb, which kept in-frame rearrangements only. Such tables lose some clones; where checked, under half of the loss comes from unresolved V genes, and the rest has no known cause. That table gives V, J and clone size, and the DNA gave D and trimming. This sample gives under 150,000 clones in total; about 70% of them show up just once. About 2.7% of the sample lies in the top ten.

In total, 666 healthy bone marrow donors made up the cohort. All cohort members were sampled while nominally healthy, although unrecorded immune exposures were likely present. The donor tested CMV seropositive and was one of the 289 seropositive cohort members. Every donor gave a peripheral blood sample, and the peripheral blood mononuclear cells from that sample were used for TCR beta sequencing. The Qiagen DNeasy Blood Extraction Kit was used to extract genomic DNA from the blood cell samples. There are 14 amino acids in the CDR3, from cysteine to phenylalanine inclusive. The retained sequence is limited to the CDR3, 42 bases, with the frame set at the first base. V sheds 5 bases and J sheds 4 bases, leaving 12 bases between their ends. In the germline V gene, CDR1 corresponds to MNHEY and CDR2 to SVGAGI.

This sequence was found in a woman aged 60-70 years in good health and CMV-seropositive. The rearranged segments are TRBV6-5 and TRBJ2-1; TRBD2 is perhaps the D gene, given 5 matching bases. The sequenced material came from PBMCs. The CDR3 corresponds to CASSRGLAYNEQFF. In nucleotides, the sequence is TGTGCCAGCAGTCGTGGACTGGCTTACAATGAGCAGTTCTTC.